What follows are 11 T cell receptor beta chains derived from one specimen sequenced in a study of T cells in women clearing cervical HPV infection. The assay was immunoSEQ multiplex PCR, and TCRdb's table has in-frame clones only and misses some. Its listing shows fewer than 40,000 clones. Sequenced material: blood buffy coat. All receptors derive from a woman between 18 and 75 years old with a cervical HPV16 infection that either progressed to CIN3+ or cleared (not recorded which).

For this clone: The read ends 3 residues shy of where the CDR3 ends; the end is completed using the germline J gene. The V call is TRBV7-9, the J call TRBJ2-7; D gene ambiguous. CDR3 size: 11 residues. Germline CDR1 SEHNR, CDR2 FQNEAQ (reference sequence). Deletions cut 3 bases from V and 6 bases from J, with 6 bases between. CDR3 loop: CASSLTPEQYF. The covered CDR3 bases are TGTGCCAGCAGCTTGACACCCGAG. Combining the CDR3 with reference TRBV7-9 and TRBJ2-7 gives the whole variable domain DTGVSQNPRHKITKRGQNVTFRCDPISEHNRLYWYRQTLGQGPEFLTYFQNEAQLEKSRLLSDRFSAERPKGSFSTLEIQRTEQGDSAMYLCASSLTPEQYFGPGTRLTVT.

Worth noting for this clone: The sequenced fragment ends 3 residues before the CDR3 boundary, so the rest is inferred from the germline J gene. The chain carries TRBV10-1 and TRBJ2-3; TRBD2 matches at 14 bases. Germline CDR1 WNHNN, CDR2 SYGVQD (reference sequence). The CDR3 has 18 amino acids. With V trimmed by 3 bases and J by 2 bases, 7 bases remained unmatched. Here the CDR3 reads CASSERTSGRLHTDTQYF. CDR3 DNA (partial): TGCGCCAGCAGTGAAAGGACTAGCGGGAGGTTGCACACAGATACG.

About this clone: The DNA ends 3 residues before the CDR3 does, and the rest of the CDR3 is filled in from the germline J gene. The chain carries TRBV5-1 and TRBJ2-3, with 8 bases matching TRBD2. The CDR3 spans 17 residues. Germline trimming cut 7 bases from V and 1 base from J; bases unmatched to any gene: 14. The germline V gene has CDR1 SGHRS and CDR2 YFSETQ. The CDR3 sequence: CASRSGGAVMGTDTQYF. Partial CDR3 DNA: TGCGCCAGCCGGTCCGGGGGGGCAGTTATGGGCACAGATACG.

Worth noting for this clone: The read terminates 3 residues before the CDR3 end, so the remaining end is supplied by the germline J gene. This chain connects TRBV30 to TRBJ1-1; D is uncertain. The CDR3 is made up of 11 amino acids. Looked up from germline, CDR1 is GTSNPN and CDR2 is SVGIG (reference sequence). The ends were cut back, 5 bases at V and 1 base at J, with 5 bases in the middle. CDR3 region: CAWGRNTEAFF. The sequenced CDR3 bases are TGTGCCTGGGGGCGGAACACTGAA.

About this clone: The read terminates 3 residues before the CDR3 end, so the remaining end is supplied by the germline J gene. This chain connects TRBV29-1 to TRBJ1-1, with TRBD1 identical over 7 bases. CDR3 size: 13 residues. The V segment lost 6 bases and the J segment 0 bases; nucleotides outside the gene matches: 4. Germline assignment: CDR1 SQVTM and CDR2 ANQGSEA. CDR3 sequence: CSVTDRLNTEAFF. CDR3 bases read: TGCAGCGTAACGGACAGGTTGAACACTGAA.

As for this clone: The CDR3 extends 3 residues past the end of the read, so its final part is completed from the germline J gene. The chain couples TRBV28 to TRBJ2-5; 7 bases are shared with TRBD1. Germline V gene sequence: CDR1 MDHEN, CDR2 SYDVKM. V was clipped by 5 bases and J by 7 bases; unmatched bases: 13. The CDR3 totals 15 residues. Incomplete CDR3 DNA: TGTGCCAGCAGTGTACAGACAGGGCCCCCAGGGACC. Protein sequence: CASSVQTGPPGT. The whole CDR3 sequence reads CASSVQTGPPGTQYF.

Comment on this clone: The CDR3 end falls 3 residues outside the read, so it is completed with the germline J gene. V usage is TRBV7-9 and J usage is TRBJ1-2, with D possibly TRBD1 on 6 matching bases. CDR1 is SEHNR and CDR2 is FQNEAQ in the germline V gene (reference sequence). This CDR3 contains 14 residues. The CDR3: CASSLSLGAGGYTF. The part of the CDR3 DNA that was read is TGTGCCAGCAGCTTGTCTCTGGGGGCGGGAGGC.

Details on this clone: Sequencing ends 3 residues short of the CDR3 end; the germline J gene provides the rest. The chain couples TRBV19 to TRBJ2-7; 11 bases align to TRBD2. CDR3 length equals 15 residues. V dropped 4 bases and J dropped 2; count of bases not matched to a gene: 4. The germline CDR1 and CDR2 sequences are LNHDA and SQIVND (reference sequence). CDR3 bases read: TGTGCCAGTAGTACCGATAGCGGGGGGGCCTACGAG. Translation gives CASSTDSGGAYE. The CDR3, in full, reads CASSTDSGGAYEQYF.

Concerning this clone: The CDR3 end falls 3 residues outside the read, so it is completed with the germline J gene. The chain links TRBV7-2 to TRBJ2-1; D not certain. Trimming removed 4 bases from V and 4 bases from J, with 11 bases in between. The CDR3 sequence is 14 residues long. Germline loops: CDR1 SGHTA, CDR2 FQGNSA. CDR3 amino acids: CASSSRLQYNEQFF. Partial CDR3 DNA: TGTGCCAGCAGCTCACGACTCCAATACAATGAG.

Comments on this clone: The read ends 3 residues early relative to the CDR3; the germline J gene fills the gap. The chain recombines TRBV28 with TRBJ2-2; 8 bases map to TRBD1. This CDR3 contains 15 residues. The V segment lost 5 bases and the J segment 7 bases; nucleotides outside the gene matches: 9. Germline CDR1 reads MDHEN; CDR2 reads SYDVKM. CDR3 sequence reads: CASSGSGQASGELFF. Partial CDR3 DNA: TGTGCCAGCAGTGGATCGGGACAGGCGAGCGGGGAG.

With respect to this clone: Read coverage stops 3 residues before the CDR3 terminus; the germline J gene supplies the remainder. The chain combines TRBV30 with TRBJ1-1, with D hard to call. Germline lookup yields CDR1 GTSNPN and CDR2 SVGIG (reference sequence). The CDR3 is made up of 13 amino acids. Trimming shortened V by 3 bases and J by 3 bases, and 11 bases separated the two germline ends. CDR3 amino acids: CAWSKTGDTEAFF. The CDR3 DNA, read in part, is TGTGCCTGGAGCAAGACCGGGGACACTGAA.